A selection of T cell receptor beta chains follows, all from one sample in a study of cytomegalovirus exposure and HLA in healthy donors. The repertoire was sequenced with immunoSEQ multiplex PCR; TCRdb's copy has only in-frame clones and lacks some. Seen here are some 140,000 clones, approximately 80% observed once, and the top ten hold over 1%. The sample was PBMCs. Receptor source: a male donor in good health and CMV-seropositive. CDR3s include the opening cysteine and the closing phenylalanine or tryptophan. The order of the fields is V gene, J gene, D gene, CDR3 protein, CDR3 DNA. A D gene is named only where the DNA matches it firmly.

v_call: TRBV21-1; j_call: TRBJ2-7; d_call: -; cdr3_aa: CASSIPGGSGSSILDEQYF; cdr3_nt: TGTGCCAGCAGCATACCCGGAGGTAGCGGGAGTTCGATTCTGGACGAGCAGTACTTC
v_call: TRBV7-8; j_call: TRBJ2-6; d_call: TRBD2; cdr3_aa: CASSLDWGTRESGANVLTF; cdr3_nt: TGTGCCAGCAGCTTAGATTGGGGGACTAGGGAGTCTGGGGCCAACGTCCTGACTTTC
v_call: TRBV5-4; j_call: TRBJ2-5; d_call: TRBD1; cdr3_aa: CASSPGQVQETQYF; cdr3_nt: TGTGCCAGCAGCCCAGGACAGGTACAAGAGACCCAGTACTTC
v_call: TRBV9; j_call: TRBJ1-4; d_call: -; cdr3_aa: CASSNPPGGNEKLFF; cdr3_nt: TGTGCCAGCAGCAACCCTCCGGGGGGGAATGAAAAACTGTTTTTT
v_call: TRBV4-1; j_call: TRBJ2-3; d_call: TRBD2; cdr3_aa: CASSESRTSADTQYF; cdr3_nt: TGCGCCAGCAGCGAGAGTAGGACTAGCGCAGATACGCAGTATTTT
v_call: TRBV7-2; j_call: TRBJ2-4; d_call: TRBD1; cdr3_aa: CASTERQGAKNIQYF; cdr3_nt: TGTGCCAGCACCGAGCGACAGGGCGCCAAAAACATTCAGTACTTC
v_call: TRBV2; j_call: TRBJ2-5; d_call: -; cdr3_aa: CASSGVRGHPQETQYF; cdr3_nt: TGTGCCAGCAGTGGGGTAAGGGGACATCCCCAAGAGACCCAGTACTTC
v_call: TRBV7-6; j_call: TRBJ2-2; d_call: -; cdr3_aa: CASSLARVTGELFF; cdr3_nt: TGTGCCAGCAGCTTAGCCAGGGTTACCGGGGAGCTGTTTTTT
v_call: TRBV19; j_call: TRBJ1-1; d_call: -; cdr3_aa: CASSIAGRNTEAFF; cdr3_nt: TGTGCCAGTAGTATAGCGGGGAGGAACACTGAAGCTTTCTTT
v_call: TRBV19; j_call: TRBJ1-2; d_call: -; cdr3_aa: CASKAGKDGYTF; cdr3_nt: TGTGCCAGTAAGGCAGGGAAGGATGGCTACACCTTC
v_call: TRBV5-6; j_call: TRBJ2-7; d_call: TRBD1; cdr3_aa: CASSLDGQGIYEQYF; cdr3_nt: TGTGCCAGCAGCTTGGACGGACAGGGCATCTACGAGCAGTACTTC
v_call: TRBV7-3; j_call: TRBJ1-2; d_call: -; cdr3_aa: CASSSTGSDYGYTF; cdr3_nt: TGTGCCAGCAGCTCTACAGGGTCCGACTATGGCTACACCTTC
v_call: TRBV27; j_call: TRBJ1-6; d_call: -; cdr3_aa: CASSLGAGNSPLHF; cdr3_nt: TGTGCCAGCAGTTTGGGGGCTGGTAATTCACCCCTCCACTTT